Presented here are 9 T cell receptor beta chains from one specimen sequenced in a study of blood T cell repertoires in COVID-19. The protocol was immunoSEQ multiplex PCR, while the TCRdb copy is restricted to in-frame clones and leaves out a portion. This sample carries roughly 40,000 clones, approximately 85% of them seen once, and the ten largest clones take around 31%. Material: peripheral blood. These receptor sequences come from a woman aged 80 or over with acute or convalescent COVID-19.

CDR3 sequence reads: CAWMLTGSPLHF. CDR3 DNA: TGTGCCTGGATGCTTACGGGTTCACCCCTCCACTTT. The chain recombines TRBV30 with TRBJ1-6; D is uncertain. Germline CDR1 is GTSNPN and CDR2 is SVGIG (reference sequence). The CDR3 sequence is 12 residues long. Trimming removed 4 bases at V and 9 bases at J, with 10 bases between.

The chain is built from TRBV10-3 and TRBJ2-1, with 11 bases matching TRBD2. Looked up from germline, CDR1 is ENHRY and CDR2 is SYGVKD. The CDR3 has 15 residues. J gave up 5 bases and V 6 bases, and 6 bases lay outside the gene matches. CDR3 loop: CAISETSGMNNEQFF. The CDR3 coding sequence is TGTGCCATCAGCGAGACTAGCGGGATGAACAATGAGCAGTTCTTC.

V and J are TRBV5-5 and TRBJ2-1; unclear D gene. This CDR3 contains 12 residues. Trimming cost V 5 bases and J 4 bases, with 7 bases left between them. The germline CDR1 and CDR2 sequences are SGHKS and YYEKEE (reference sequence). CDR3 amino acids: CASSPRYNEQFF. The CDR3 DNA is TGTGCCAGCAGTCCGAGATACAATGAGCAGTTCTTC.

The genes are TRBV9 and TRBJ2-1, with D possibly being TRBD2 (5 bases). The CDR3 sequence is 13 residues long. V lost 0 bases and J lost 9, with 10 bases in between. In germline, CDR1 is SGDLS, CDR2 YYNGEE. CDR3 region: CASSVGGAGEQFF. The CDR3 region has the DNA TGTGCCAGCAGCGTAGGAGGTGCGGGTGAGCAGTTCTTC.

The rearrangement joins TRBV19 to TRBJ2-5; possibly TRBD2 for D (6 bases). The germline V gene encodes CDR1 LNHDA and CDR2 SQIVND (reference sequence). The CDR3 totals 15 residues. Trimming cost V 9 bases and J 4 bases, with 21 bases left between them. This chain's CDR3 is CASSRGIGGRETQYF. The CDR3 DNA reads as TGTGCCAGCAGCCGGGGGATCGGTGGTCGAGAGACCCAGTACTTC.

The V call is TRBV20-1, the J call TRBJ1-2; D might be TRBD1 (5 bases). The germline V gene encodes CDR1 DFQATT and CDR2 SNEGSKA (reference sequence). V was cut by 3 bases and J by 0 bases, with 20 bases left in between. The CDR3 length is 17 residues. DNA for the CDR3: TGCAGTGCTAGTCTCCCCGACAGTAAGGAAGCTAACTATGGCTACACCTTC. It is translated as CSASLPDSKEANYGYTF.

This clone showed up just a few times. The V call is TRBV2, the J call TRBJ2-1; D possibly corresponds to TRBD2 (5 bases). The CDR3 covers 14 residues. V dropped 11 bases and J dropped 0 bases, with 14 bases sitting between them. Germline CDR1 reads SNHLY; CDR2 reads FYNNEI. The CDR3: CARYTSTSYNEQFF. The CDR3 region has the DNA TGTGCCCGATACACTAGTACCTCCTACAATGAGCAGTTCTTC.

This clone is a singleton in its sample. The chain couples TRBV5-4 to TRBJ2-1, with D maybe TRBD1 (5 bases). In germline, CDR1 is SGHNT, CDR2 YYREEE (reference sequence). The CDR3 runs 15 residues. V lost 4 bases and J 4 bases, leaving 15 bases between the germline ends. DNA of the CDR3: TGTGCCAGCAGCCACCAGGGTGGAAGGTACAATGAGCAGTTCTTC. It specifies CASSHQGGRYNEQFF.

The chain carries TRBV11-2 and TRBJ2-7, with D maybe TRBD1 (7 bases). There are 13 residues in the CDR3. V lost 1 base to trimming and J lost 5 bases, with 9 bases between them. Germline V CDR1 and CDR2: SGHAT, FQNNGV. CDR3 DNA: TGTGCCAGCAGCTTAGTCAGGGGGGACGAGCAGTACTTC. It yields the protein CASSLVRGDEQYF.